The source of this T cell receptor (beta chain) is a study of PD-1 blockade in classical Hodgkin lymphoma. The time point here: newly diagnosed, previously untreated cHL patient sample. Out of thawed PBMCs, magnetic negative selection purified CD4+ T cells. Untreated, newly diagnosed classical Hodgkin lymphoma PBMCs were comparators. Study-wide points: According to reports, newly diagnosed patients had lower baseline TCR diversity than healthy donors, and relapsed/refractory patients had lower baseline TCR diversity still. Why repertoires differed is undefined; disease activity or prior therapy possibly contributed.

V shed 3 bases and J 5 bases; nucleotides not matched to a gene: 5. In germline, CDR1 is MDHEN, CDR2 SYDVKM. This CDR3 has 14 amino acids. The data were produced by immunoSEQ multiplex PCR, yet TCRdb's version contains in-frame clones alone and is incomplete. The data hold 30,000 to 40,000 clones, with roughly 89% observed a single time. About this clone itself: What it binds is unknown.

The specimen sequenced was CD4+ T cells from blood. This TCR was recovered from a human donor with classical Hodgkin lymphoma. This sequence joins TRBV28 and TRBJ2-5; 8 nucleotides match TRBD1. DNA of the CDR3: TGTGCCAGCAGTTTTCGGACAGGGAGGGAGACCCAGTACTTC. Translating gives CASSFRTGRETQYF.